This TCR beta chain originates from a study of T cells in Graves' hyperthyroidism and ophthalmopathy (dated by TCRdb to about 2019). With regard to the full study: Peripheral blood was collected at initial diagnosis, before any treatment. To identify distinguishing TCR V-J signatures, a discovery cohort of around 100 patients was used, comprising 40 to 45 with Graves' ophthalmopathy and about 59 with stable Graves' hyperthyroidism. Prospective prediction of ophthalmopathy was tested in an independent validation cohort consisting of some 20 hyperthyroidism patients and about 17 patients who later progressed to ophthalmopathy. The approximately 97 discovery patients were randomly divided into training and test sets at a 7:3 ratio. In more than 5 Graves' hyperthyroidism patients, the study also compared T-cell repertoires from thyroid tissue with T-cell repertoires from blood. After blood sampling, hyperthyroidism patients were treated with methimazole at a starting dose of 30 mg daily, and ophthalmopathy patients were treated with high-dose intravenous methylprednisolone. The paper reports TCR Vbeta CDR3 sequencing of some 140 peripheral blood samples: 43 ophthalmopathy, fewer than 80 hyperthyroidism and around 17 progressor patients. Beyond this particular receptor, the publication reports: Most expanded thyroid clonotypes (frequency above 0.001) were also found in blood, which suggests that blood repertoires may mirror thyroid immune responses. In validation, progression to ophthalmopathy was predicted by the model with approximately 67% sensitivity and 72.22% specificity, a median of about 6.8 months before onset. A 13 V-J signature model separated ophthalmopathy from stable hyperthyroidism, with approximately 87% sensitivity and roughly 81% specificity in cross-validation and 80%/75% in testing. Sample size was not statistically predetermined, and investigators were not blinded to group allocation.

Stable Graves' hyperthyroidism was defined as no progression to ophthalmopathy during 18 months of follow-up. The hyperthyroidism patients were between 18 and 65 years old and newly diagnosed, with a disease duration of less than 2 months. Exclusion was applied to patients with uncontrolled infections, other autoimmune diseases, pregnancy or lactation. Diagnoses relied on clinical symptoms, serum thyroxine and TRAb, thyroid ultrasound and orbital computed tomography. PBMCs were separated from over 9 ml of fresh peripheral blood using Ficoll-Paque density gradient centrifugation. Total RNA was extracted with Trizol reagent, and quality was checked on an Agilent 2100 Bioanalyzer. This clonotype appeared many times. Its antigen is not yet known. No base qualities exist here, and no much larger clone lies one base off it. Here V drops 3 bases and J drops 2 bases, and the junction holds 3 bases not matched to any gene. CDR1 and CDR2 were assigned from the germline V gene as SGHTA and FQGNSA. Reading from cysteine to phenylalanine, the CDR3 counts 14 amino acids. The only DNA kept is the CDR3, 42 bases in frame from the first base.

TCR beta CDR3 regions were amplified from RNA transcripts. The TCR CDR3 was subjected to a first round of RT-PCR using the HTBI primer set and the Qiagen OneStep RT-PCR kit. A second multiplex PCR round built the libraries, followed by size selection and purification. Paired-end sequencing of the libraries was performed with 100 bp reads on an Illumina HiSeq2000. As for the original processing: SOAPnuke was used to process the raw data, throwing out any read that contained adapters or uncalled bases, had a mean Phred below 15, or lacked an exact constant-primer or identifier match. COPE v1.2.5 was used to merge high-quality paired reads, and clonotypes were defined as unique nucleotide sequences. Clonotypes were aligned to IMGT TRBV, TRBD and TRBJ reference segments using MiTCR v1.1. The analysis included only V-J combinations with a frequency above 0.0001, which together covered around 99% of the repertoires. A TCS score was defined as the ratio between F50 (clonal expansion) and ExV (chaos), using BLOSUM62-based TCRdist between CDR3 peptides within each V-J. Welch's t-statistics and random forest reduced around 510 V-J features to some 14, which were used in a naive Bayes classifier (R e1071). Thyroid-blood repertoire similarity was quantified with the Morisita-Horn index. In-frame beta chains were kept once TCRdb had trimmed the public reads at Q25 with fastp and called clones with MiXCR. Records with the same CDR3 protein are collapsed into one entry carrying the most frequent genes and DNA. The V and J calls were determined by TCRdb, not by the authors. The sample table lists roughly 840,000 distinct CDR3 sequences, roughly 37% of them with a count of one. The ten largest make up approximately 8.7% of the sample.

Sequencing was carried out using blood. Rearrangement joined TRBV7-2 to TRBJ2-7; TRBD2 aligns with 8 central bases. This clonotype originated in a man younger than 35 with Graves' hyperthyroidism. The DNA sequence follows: TGTGCCAGCAGCTTCGGACTAGCACCCTACGAGCAGTACTTC. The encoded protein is CASSFGLAPYEQYF.